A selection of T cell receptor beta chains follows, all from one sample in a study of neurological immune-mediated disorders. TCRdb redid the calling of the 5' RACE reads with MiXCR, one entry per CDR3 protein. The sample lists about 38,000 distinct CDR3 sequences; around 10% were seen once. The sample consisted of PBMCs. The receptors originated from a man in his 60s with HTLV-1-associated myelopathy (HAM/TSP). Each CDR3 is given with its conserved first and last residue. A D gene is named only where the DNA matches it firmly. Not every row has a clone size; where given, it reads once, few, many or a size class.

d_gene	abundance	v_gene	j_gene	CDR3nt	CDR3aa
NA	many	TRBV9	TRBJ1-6	TGTGCCAGCAGCCCCCTAGGATCGGATAATTCACCCCTCCACTTT	CASSPLGSDNSPLHF
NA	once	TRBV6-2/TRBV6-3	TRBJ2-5	TGTGCCAGCAGTCGACTAAAGGGACAAGAGACCCAGTACTTC	CASSRLKGQETQYF
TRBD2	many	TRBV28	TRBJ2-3	TGTGCCAGCAGTTTCCGGAGACTAGCGGGACCCACAGATACGCAGTATTTT	CASSFRRLAGPTDTQYF
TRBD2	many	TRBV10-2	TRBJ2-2	TGCGCCAGCAGCCCGGGACTACCCGCGAACACCGGGGAGCTGTTTTTT	CASSPGLPANTGELFF
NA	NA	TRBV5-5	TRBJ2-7	TGTGCCAGCAGCTTAGCTCCCATCTCCTACGAGCAGTACTTC	CASSLAPISYEQYF
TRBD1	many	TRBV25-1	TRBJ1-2	TGTGCCAGCAGTGAAGGGGACAGGGGCTATGGCTACACCTTC	CASSEGDRGYGYTF
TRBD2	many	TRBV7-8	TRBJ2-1	TGTGCCAGCACCTATAGCGGGAGGGCCTCCTACAATGAGCAGTTCTTC	CASTYSGRASYNEQFF
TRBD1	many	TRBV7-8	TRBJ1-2	TGTGCCAGCAGCTTAGGGACAGGGGGCCCCTATGGCTACACCTTC	CASSLGTGGPYGYTF
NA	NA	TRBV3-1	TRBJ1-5	TGTGCCAGCAGCCAAGCTACAGGGCGGCAACCCCAGCATTTT	CASSQATGRQPQHF
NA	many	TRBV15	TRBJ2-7	TGTGCCACCAGCAGTAAGGGGGGGGAGCAGTACTTC	CATSSKGGEQYF
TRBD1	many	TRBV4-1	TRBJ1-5	TGCGCCAGCAGCCAAACAGGGGTTCAGCCCCAGCATTTT	CASSQTGVQPQHF
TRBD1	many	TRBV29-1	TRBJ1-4	TGCAGCGTTTTTACGACAGGGTCAGATGAAAAACTGTTTTTT	CSVFTTGSDEKLFF
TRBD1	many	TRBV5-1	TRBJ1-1	TGCGCCAGCAGCGTGGGGACAGGGCGGGAAGCTTTCTTT	CASSVGTGREAFF
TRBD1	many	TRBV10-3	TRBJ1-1	TGTGCCACCTCAGGGGGAGACAGGGATGCTGAAGCTTTCTTT	CATSGGDRDAEAFF
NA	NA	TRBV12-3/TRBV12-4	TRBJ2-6	TGTGCCAGCAAGGTATTCGGGGCCAACGTCCTGACTTTC	CASKVFGANVLTF
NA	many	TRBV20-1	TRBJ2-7	TGCAGTGCTAGGGGGGACTTAAACAACGAGCAGTACTTC	CSARGDLNNEQYF
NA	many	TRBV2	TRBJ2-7	TGTGCCAGCAGCTTCAACAGGGAAATTCCTCATCTCTTC	CASSFNREIPHLF
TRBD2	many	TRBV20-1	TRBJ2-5	TGCAGTGATAGGCGGGAGGGCCTTGAGACCCAGTACTTC	CSDRREGLETQYF
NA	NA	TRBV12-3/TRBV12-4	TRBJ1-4	TGTGCCAGCAGTCTCGACATCTATAATGAAAAACTGTTTTTT	CASSLDIYNEKLFF
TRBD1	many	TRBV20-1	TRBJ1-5	TGCAGTGCTTTCTCACAGGGGGATAGCAATCAGCCCCAGCATTTT	CSAFSQGDSNQPQHF
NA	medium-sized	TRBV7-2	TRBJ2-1	TGTGCCAGCAGCTTACTAGCGTGTCCCTACAATGAGCAGTTCTTC	CASSLLACPYNEQFF
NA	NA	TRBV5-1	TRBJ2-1	TGCGCCAGCAGCCCCTGGCCTAGGCATGAGCAGTTCTTC	CASSPWPRHEQFF
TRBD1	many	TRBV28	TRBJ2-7	TGTGCCAGTCTTACGCCGGGACAGTCCTACGAGCAGTACTTC	CASLTPGQSYEQYF
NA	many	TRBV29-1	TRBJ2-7	TGCAGCGTGGAGGAGAGCCGTAGTAACGAGCAGTACTTC	CSVEESRSNEQYF
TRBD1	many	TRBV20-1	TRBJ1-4	TGCAGTGCTGGACAGGGAGTTTCTGAAAAACTGTTTTTT	CSAGQGVSEKLFF
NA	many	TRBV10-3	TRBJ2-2	TGTGCCATCAGTGGTGGCACCGGGGAGCTGTTTTTT	CAISGGTGELFF
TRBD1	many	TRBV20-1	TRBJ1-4	TGCAGTGCCAAGGGGACAGGGGGCAACAAGAATGAAAAACTGTTTTTT	CSAKGTGGNKNEKLFF
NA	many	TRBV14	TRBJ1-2	TGTGCCAGCAGCCAAGATGGGCAGGCCTATGGCTACACCTTC	CASSQDGQAYGYTF
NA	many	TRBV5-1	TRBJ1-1	TGCGCCAGCAGCTTGGGCGCGGAGGCTAGCACTGAAGCTTTCTTT	CASSLGAEASTEAFF
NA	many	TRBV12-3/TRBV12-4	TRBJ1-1	TGTGCCAGCAGTTCGTCTGACGGGTTGAACACTGAAGCTTTCTTT	CASSSSDGLNTEAFF
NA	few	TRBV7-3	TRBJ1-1	TGTGCCAGCAGTATGTCGGGGGGGCTGAGTGAAGCTTTCTTT	CASSMSGGLSEAFF
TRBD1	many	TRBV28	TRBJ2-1	TGTGCCAGCAGGCTTGGGACAGGGACGAGTGAGCAGTTCTTC	CASRLGTGTSEQFF
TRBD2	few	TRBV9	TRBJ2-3	TGTGCCAGCAGCGTAGGGAGTAGCGGGAGGATTCAGGGATACGCAGATACGCAGTATTTT	CASSVGSSGRIQGYADTQYF
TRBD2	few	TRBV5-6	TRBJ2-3	TGTGCCAGCAGCTTGGTGACTAGCGGAAACACAGATACGCAGTATTTT	CASSLVTSGNTDTQYF
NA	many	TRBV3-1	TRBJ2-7	TGTGCCAGCAGCCACGGGACCACGGAGCAGTACTTC	CASSHGTTEQYF
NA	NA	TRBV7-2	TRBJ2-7	TGTGCCAGCAGCTTAAGCTCCTACGAGCATTACTTC	CASSLSSYEHYF
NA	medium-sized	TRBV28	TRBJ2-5	TGTGCCAGCAGTCCCTCTGGAGGGGAGACCCAGTACTTC	CASSPSGGETQYF
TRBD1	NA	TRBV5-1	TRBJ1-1	TGCGCCAACAGCCTCTCGGGACAGGGGTTGAACACTGCAGCTTTCTTT	CANSLSGQGLNTAAFF
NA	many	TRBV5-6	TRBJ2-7	TGTGCCAGCAGTCCCGGGACAAACTACGAGCAGTACTTC	CASSPGTNYEQYF
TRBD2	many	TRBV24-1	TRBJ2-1	TGTGCCACCAGTGTTGGGGGGGGTAATGAGCAGTTCTTC	CATSVGGGNEQFF
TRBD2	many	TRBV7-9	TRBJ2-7	TGTGCCAGCAGCGAGGGACTAGCGAACGAGCAGTACTTC	CASSEGLANEQYF
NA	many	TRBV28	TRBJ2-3	TGTGCCAGCAGTTTGAGCGGCACAGATACGCAGTATTTT	CASSLSGTDTQYF
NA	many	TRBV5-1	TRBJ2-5	TGCGCCAGCAGCTTGGGGACTAACCAAGAGACCCAGTACTTC	CASSLGTNQETQYF
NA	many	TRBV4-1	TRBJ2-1	TGCGCCAGCACCCCTGGTGACGGCTCCTACAATGAGCAGTTCTTC	CASTPGDGSYNEQFF
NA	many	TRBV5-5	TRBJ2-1	TGTGCCAGCAGCTTGAGCGGGCCCTCCTACAATGAGCAGTTCTTC	CASSLSGPSYNEQFF
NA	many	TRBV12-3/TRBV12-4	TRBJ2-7	TGTGCCAGCGCCTCCCCGGAGACTAGGAGCTCCTACGAGCAGTACTTC	CASASPETRSSYEQYF
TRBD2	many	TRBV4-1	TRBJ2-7	TGCGCCAGCAGCCATTCCGGACTAGCGGGGCGCAAACCCTACGAGCAGTACTTC	CASSHSGLAGRKPYEQYF
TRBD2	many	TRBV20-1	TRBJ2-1	TGCAGTGCTGGGGGCGGCGGGAGGGCCTCGAATGAGCAGTTCTTC	CSAGGGGRASNEQFF
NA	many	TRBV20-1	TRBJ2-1	TGCAGTGCCCCTACTGCCAGCGGTGTTAATGAGCAGTTCTTC	CSAPTASGVNEQFF
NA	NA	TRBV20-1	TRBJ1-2	TGCAGTGCGAGGACTGACAGCGCCTATGGCTACACCTTC	CSARTDSAYGYTF
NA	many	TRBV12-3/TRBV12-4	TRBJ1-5	TGTGCCAGCAGTTTAACGGCCGGAGGGAGCAATCAGCCCCAGCATTTT	CASSLTAGGSNQPQHF
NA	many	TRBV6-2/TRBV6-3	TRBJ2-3	TGTGCCGCAGGGATCGGAAATACGCAGTATTTT	CAAGIGNTQYF
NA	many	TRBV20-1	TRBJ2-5	TGCAGTGCTAGACGAGGAGTTTTTCGTCTAGAGACCCAGTACTTC	CSARRGVFRLETQYF
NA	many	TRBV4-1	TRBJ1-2	TGCGCCAGCAGCCGTGCTGGACCCGGAGGTGGCTACACCTTC	CASSRAGPGGGYTF
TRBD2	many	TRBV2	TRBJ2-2	TGTGCCAGCAGTGGGACTAGTGGGAGGGCGAACACCGGGGAGCTGTTTTTT	CASSGTSGRANTGELFF
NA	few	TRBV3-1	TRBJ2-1	TGTGCCAGCAGCGCCCCAATCCGTACAGGTATTGAGCAGTTCTTC	CASSAPIRTGIEQFF
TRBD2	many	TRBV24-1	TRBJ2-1	TGTGCCACCAGTGATTCCCCTGGGCTAGCGGGGGACCTATACAATGAGCAGTTCTTC	CATSDSPGLAGDLYNEQFF
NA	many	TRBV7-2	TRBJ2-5	TGTGCCAGCAGCCGATCCCGATCGGGAGAGACCCAGTACTTC	CASSRSRSGETQYF
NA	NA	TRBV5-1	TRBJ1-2	TGCGCCAGCAGAGAAAGGGGCGGAGGCGAATACTCGTATGCCTACACCTTC	CASRERGGGEYSYAYTF
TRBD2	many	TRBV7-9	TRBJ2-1	TGTGCCAGCAGCCCGCTCGAAGCGGGGCCTTACAATGAGCAGTTCTTC	CASSPLEAGPYNEQFF